The clone carrying this T cell receptor beta chain showed up just a few times. Its antigen is unidentified. Every donor was a healthy Caucasian. The CDR3 covers 15 residues. Germline lookup yields CDR1 SGHRS and CDR2 YFSETQ. V shed 2 bases and J 3 bases; nucleotides not matched to a gene: 5. This specimen belongs to a study of identical twins. A universal primer binding site was introduced by template switching. The final cDNA contained unique molecular identifiers. TCRdb reanalysed the 5' RACE reads using MiXCR and keeps one entry per CDR3 protein. The sample has 690,000 or so distinct CDR3 sequences, about 9.4% seen once. Findings and limits, study-wide: Fewer insertions marked abundant cord blood beta clonotypes; young adult naive trended weakly, memory not at all.

These data also featured in a second study, about yellow fever vaccine responses in identical twins. That study reports: Twins' vaccine T cell responses were reported to seem partly convergent and partly personalized.

V gene TRBV5-1 combines with J gene TRBJ2-1, with 7 bases that match TRBD2. This TCR was sampled from a woman under 30 in good health. What was sequenced was PBMCs. In DNA, the CDR3 is TGCGCCAGCAGCTTTGGGGGGGGTAACTACAATGAGCAGTTCTTC. Encoded protein: CASSFGGGNYNEQFF.